This TCR beta chain originates from a study of spatial heterogeneity in lung cancer. As for the study in general: The donor population consisted of approximately 70 patients with untreated, early-stage non-small cell lung cancer. When available, follow-up PBMC samples taken a median of roughly two years after resection were sequenced. Each distinct TCR and UMI combination averaged more than ten appearances in raw reads.

This clonotype was detected many times. Time point denoted: blood at routine non-recurrence follow-up after resection. Unsorted whole RNA of tumor, nontumor lung or frozen PBMC was sequenced. CDR3 size: 15 residues. Germline V gene data show CDR1 as SGHTA and CDR2 as FQGNSA. The V and J ends lost 0 bases and 1 base, in that order; junction bases with no gene match: 1. Each CDR3 protein gets one entry after TCRdb re-called the 5' RACE reads with MiXCR. The table includes 20,000 or so distinct CDR3 sequences, approximately 11% detected once. The rearrangement uses TRBV7-2 and TRBJ2-7, with 9 bases aligning to TRBD1. The sample here was PBMCs, taken at follow-up. This sequence was found in a female donor with early-stage non-small cell lung cancer. CDR3 DNA: TGTGCCAGCAGCTTAGCCGGGACAGGGTCCTACGAGCAGTACTTC. Its protein product is CASSLAGTGSYEQYF.